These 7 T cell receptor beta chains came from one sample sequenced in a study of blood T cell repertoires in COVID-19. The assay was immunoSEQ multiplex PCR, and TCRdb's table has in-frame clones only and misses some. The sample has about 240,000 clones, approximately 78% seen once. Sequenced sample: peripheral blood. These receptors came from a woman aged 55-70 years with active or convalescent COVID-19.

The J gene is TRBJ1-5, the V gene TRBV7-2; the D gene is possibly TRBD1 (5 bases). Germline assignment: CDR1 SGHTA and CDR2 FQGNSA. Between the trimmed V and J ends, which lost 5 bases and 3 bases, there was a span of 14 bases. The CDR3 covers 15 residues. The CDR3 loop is CASSPPGGINQPQHF. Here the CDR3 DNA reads TGTGCCAGCAGCCCTCCGGGGGGAATCAATCAGCCCCAGCATTTT.

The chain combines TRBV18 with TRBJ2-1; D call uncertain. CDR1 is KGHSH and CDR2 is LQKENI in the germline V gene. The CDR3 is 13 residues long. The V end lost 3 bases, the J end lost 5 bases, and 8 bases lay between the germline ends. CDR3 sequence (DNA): TGTGCCAGCTCACCGCAATCAGACAATGAGCAGTTCTTC. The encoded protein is CASSPQSDNEQFF. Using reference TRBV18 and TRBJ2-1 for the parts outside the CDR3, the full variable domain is NAGVMQNPRHLVRRRGQEARLRCSPMKGHSHVYWYRQLPEEGLKFMVYLQKENIIDESGMPKERFSAEFPKEGPSILRIQQVVRGDSAAYFCASSPQSDNEQFFGPGTRLTVL.

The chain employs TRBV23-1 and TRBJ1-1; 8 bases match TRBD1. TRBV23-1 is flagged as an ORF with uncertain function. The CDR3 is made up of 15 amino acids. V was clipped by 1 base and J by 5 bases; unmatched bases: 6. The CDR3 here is CASSQYRGSGTEAFF. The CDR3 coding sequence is TGCGCCAGCAGTCAATACAGGGGGTCGGGAACTGAAGCTTTCTTT.

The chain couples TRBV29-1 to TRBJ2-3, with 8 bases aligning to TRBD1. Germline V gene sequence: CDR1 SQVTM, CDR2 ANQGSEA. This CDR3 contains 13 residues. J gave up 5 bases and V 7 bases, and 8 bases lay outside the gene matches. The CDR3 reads CSATRGQGDTQYF. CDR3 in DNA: TGCAGCGCCACCAGGGGGCAGGGAGATACGCAGTATTTT.

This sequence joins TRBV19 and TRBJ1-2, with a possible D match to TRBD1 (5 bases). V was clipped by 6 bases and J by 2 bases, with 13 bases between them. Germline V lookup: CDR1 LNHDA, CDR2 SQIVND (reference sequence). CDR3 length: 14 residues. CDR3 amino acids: CASSPGGVNYGYTF. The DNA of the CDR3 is TGTGCCAGTAGCCCCGGAGGGGTGAACTATGGCTACACCTTC.

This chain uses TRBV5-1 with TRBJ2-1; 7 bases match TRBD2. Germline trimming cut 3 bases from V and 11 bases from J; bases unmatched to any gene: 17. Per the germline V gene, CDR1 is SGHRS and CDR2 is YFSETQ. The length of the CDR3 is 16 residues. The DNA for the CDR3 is TGCGCCAGCAGCTGGACTGGACGGTGGGGGAGGGATAAGCAGTTCTTC. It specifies CASSWTGRWGRDKQFF.

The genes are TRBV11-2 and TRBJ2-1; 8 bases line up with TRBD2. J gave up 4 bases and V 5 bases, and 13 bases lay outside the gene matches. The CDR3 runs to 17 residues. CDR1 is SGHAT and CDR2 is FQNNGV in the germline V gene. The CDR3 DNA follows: TGTGCCAGCAGCAAGAGCCCCCTGGCGGGGGGATACAATGAGCAGTTCTTC. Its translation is CASSKSPLAGGYNEQFF. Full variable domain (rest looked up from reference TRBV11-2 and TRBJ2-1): EAGVAQSPRYKIIEKRQSVAFWCNPISGHATLYWYQQILGQGPKLLIQFQNNGVVDDSQLPKDRFSAERLKGVDSTLKIQPAKLEDSAVYLCASSKSPLAGGYNEQFFGPGTRLTVL.